The subject of this entry is one T cell receptor beta chain. Its antigen remains unidentified. This specimen belongs to a study of high-grade serous ovarian cancer treatment subgroups. Study-wide findings and caveats: These tumor repertoires lack spatial information from bulk sequencing. Clonal relatedness tracked neoantigen level, and by trend copy number and mutation load. CDR1 and CDR2 were left unanalyzed; analyses focused on CDR3. Tumors within one patient showed repertoire similarity of roughly 0.1 to 0.79.

The tumor samples were collected prior to definitive surgery or chemotherapy. The CDR3 sequence is 17 residues long. Unmatched junction bases numbered 6, after V lost 2 bases and J lost 2 bases. CDR1 is SGHTA and CDR2 is FQGNSA in the germline V gene. Here immunoSEQ multiplex PCR was the method, and the copy in TCRdb shows in-frame clones only, minus some. In the table there are thousands of clones, about 66% of which are singletons. The sample comprised tumor tissue. The chain links TRBV7-2 to TRBJ2-1, with TRBD2 identical over 10 bases. The sequence was collected from a human donor with high-grade serous ovarian cancer. The CDR3 region has the DNA TGTGCCAGCAGCTTAACTAGCGGGGCGCCTGCCTACAATGAGCAGTTCTTC. Translation gives CASSLTSGAPAYNEQFF.